This is a list of T cell receptor beta chains from one sample in a study of blood T cell repertoires in COVID-19. The method was immunoSEQ multiplex PCR; TCRdb's version includes in-frame clones alone and lacks a portion of them. The profile shows about 200,000 clones, approximately 90% of them singletons. The sample comprised peripheral blood. The receptors stem from a woman aged 45-65 years with COVID-19, enrolled during active disease. The CDR3 runs from the conserved cysteine through the conserved F or W. The D gene is left open where the match is weak. Clone size is shown for a subset of rows, as once, few, many or a class of expanded clone.

v_gene	j_gene	abundance	d_gene	CDR3aa	CDR3nt
TRBV7-2	TRBJ1-3	once	NA	CASSLSGSSGNTIYF	TGTGCCAGCAGCTTATCAGGAAGCTCTGGAAACACCATATATTTT
TRBV7-3	TRBJ2-2	many	NA	CASSLTGVGVFSDTGELFF	TGTGCCAGCAGCTTAACAGGAGTCGGGGTTTTCTCCGACACCGGGGAGCTGTTTTTT
TRBV6-6	TRBJ1-5	few	TRBD1	CASSYGQGAGQPQHF	TGTGCCAGCAGTTACGGACAGGGGGCAGGACAGCCCCAGCATTTT
TRBV5-1	TRBJ1-1	NA	NA	CASSLEAGPDEAFF	TGCGCCAGCAGCTTGGAGGCGGGCCCTGACGAAGCTTTCTTT
TRBV28	TRBJ1-6	few	NA	CASSLRSYNSPLHF	TGTGCCAGCAGTTTGCGCTCCTATAATTCACCCCTCCACTTT
TRBV18	TRBJ2-2	few	TRBD1	CASSPEGQGARTGELFF	TGTGCCAGCTCACCAGAGGGACAGGGGGCCCGCACCGGGGAGCTGTTTTTT
TRBV19	TRBJ2-7	NA	TRBD1	CASSQTGYYEQYF	TGTGCCAGTAGCCAGACAGGGTACTACGAGCAGTACTTC
TRBV30	TRBJ1-6	NA	NA	CAWSDGPGEWNSPLHF	TGTGCCTGGAGCGACGGGCCCGGGGAGTGGAATTCACCCCTCCACTTT
TRBV5-6	TRBJ1-2	NA	NA	CASSPNQGLYGYTF	TGTGCCAGCAGCCCCAACCAGGGGCTCTATGGCTACACCTTC
TRBV11-2	TRBJ2-3	NA	TRBD2	CASSLALRGGNTDTQYF	TGTGCCAGCAGCTTAGCATTGCGGGGGGGAAACACAGATACGCAGTATTTT
TRBV7-9	TRBJ2-2	NA	TRBD1	CASSSMDRVAGELFF	TGTGCCAGCAGCTCTATGGACAGGGTGGCCGGGGAGCTGTTTTTT
TRBV11-2	TRBJ1-2	NA	NA	CASSSTTVGDGYTF	TGTGCCAGCAGCTCAACGACAGTAGGAGATGGCTACACCTTC
TRBV24-1	TRBJ2-3	once	NA	CATQGSTDTQYF	TGTGCCACTCAGGGGAGCACAGATACGCAGTATTTT
TRBV9	TRBJ1-1	NA	TRBD1	CASSPRQGRGTEAFF	TGTGCCAGCAGCCCAAGACAGGGAAGAGGCACTGAAGCTTTCTTT
TRBV5-1	TRBJ2-3	NA	TRBD1	CASSSTGGRDTQYF	TGCGCCAGCAGCTCAACAGGGGGCAGAGATACGCAGTATTTT
TRBV2	TRBJ1-1	once	NA	CASSESQVAEAFF	TGTGCCAGCAGTGAGTCCCAGGTTGCTGAAGCTTTCTTT
TRBV6-6	TRBJ2-3	few	TRBD2	CASSLTPGLAGGLFFRTDTQYF	TGTGCCAGCAGTCTAACCCCCGGACTAGCGGGGGGCCTTTTTTTTCGCACAGATACGCAGTATTTT
TRBV4-1	TRBJ2-2	NA	NA	CASSQDRGKNTGELFF	TGCGCCAGCAGCCAAGATAGAGGGAAGAACACCGGGGAGCTGTTTTTT
TRBV3-1/TRBV3-2	TRBJ1-1	few	TRBD1	CASSQPTGGAEAFF	TGTGCCAGCAGCCAACCGACAGGGGGGGCTGAAGCTTTCTTT
TRBV18	TRBJ2-5	NA	TRBD1	CASSPRQGSETQYF	TGTGCCAGCTCACCCAGACAGGGGTCAGAGACCCAGTACTTC
TRBV28	TRBJ2-3	NA	NA	CASYAATRADTQYF	TGTGCCAGCTACGCCGCGACCAGGGCAGATACGCAGTATTTT
TRBV30	TRBJ1-2	NA	NA	CAWSVDSYYGYTF	TGTGCCTGGAGTGTGGACAGTTACTATGGCTACACCTTC
TRBV21-1	TRBJ1-2	few	NA	CASSKRELDGSNYGYTF	TGTGCCAGCAGCAAAAGGGAGCTCGACGGCTCTAACTATGGCTACACCTTC
TRBV5-1	TRBJ1-4	NA	NA	CASSLALAAGSMSEKLFF	TGCGCCAGCAGCTTGGCCTTAGCAGCGGGTAGTATGAGTGAAAAACTGTTTTTT
TRBV10-2	TRBJ1-1	once	TRBD1	CASSEHRGAGEAFF	TGCGCCAGCAGTGAGCACAGGGGGGCAGGTGAAGCTTTCTTT
TRBV14	TRBJ1-1	NA	NA	CASSQTNHVAFF	TGTGCCAGCAGCCAGACTAATCATGTGGCTTTCTTT
TRBV30	TRBJ1-1	few	NA	CAWSIPPGTEAFF	TGTGCCTGGAGTATACCCCCGGGAACTGAAGCTTTCTTT
TRBV5-4	TRBJ1-1	NA	NA	CASSLGAEAFF	TGTGCCAGCAGCTTGGGAGCTGAAGCTTTCTTT
TRBV6-1	TRBJ1-2	NA	NA	CASSEVGGSGYTF	TGTGCCAGCAGTGAAGTGGGAGGGTCTGGCTACACCTTC
TRBV10-3	TRBJ2-7	NA	TRBD2	CAISEGLAGTGSYEQYF	TGTGCCATCAGTGAGGGACTAGCGGGTACTGGCTCCTACGAGCAGTACTTC
TRBV7-9	TRBJ1-1	NA	TRBD1	CASSLAQGQSFEAFF	TGTGCCAGCAGCTTAGCGCAGGGACAGTCCTTTGAAGCTTTCTTT
TRBV18	TRBJ2-5	NA	TRBD2	CASSPPSGGPAGETQYF	TGTGCCAGCTCACCACCGTCGGGGGGGCCCGCCGGGGAGACCCAGTACTTC
TRBV12-5	TRBJ1-1	NA	NA	CASGLQWTGTYGDTEAFF	TGTGCTAGTGGTTTGCAATGGACGGGAACCTATGGGGACACTGAAGCTTTCTTT
TRBV2	TRBJ2-4	NA	TRBD1	CASREGAGQNIQYF	TGTGCCAGCAGAGAGGGGGCCGGACAAAACATTCAGTACTTC
TRBV6-5	TRBJ2-1	NA	TRBD2	CASRRGGAYNEQFF	TGTGCCAGCCGACGGGGGGGCGCTTACAATGAGCAGTTCTTC
TRBV19	TRBJ1-5	few	NA	CASSTGSNQPQHF	TGTGCCAGTAGTACCGGTAGCAATCAGCCCCAGCATTTT
TRBV6-5	TRBJ2-3	NA	TRBD2	CASPSGGPLPDTQYF	TGTGCCAGCCCGAGCGGGGGGCCCCTTCCAGATACGCAGTATTTT
TRBV3-1/TRBV3-2	TRBJ1-6	NA	NA	CASSQNRNSPLHF	TGTGCCAGCAGCCAAAATCGTAATTCACCCCTCCACTTT
TRBV7-2	TRBJ2-1	NA	NA	CASSQGGSFNEQFF	TGTGCCAGCAGCCAAGGGGGTAGTTTCAATGAGCAGTTCTTC
TRBV5-1	TRBJ2-1	few	TRBD2	CASSLRLAGGLGNEQFF	TGCGCCAGCAGCCTCCGACTAGCGGGGGGTTTGGGGAATGAGCAGTTCTTC
TRBV6-5	TRBJ2-5	NA	NA	CASRTESFQETQYF	TGTGCCAGCAGGACAGAGTCCTTCCAAGAGACCCAGTACTTC
TRBV27	TRBJ1-1	NA	NA	CASSLSPHEDTWTEAFF	TGTGCCAGCAGTTTATCCCCCCATGAGGATACATGGACTGAAGCTTTCTTT
TRBV19	TRBJ2-1	few	NA	CAASGGSSYNEQFF	TGTGCCGCTTCGGGGGGCTCCTCCTACAATGAGCAGTTCTTC
TRBV11-1	TRBJ2-7	NA	TRBD1	CASSLGQGPYEQYF	TGTGCCAGCAGCTTGGGACAGGGCCCGTACGAGCAGTACTTC
TRBV2	TRBJ1-1	NA	NA	CASIGGRTEAFF	TGTGCCAGCATCGGCGGGAGGACTGAAGCTTTCTTT
TRBV28	TRBJ2-7	once	NA	CASSSLGEYEQYF	TGTGCCAGCAGTTCCTTAGGAGAATACGAGCAGTACTTC
TRBV19	TRBJ1-5	NA	NA	CASSPGVFSNQPQHF	TGTGCCAGTAGCCCTGGAGTGTTTAGCAATCAGCCCCAGCATTTT
TRBV11-2	TRBJ2-5	NA	NA	CASSLDKWRGETQYF	TGTGCCAGCAGCTTAGATAAGTGGCGGGGCGAGACCCAGTACTTC
TRBV10-1	TRBJ2-2	NA	TRBD1	CASSAKRTGVGELFF	TGCGCCAGCAGCGCCAAGCGGACAGGGGTCGGGGAGCTGTTTTTT
TRBV5-5	TRBJ1-2	NA	NA	CASSFGSEGASYGYTF	TGTGCCAGCAGCTTCGGGTCAGAGGGCGCAAGCTATGGCTACACCTTC
TRBV7-2	TRBJ1-2	NA	TRBD1	CASSDYRGLYGYTF	TGTGCCAGCAGCGACTACAGGGGGCTCTATGGCTACACCTTC
TRBV11-3	TRBJ2-4	NA	NA	CASSWGVGGDDGIQYF	TGTGCCAGCAGCTGGGGGGTCGGAGGGGATGACGGCATTCAGTACTTC
TRBV11-3	TRBJ2-2	once	NA	CASSLEGAILAGITGELFF	TGTGCCAGCAGCTTAGAAGGGGCCATCCTCGCGGGGATAACCGGGGAGCTGTTTTTT
TRBV10-3	TRBJ2-2	NA	NA	CAISESRWTGELFF	TGTGCCATCAGTGAGTCTCGGTGGACCGGGGAGCTGTTTTTT
TRBV30	TRBJ1-1	NA	NA	CAWRRGGLTEAFF	TGTGCCTGGAGACGCGGGGGCCTAACTGAAGCTTTCTTT
TRBV19	TRBJ1-4	NA	NA	CASSARREINEKLFF	TGTGCCAGTAGTGCTCGGAGGGAGATTAATGAAAAACTGTTTTTT
TRBV3-1/TRBV3-2	TRBJ1-5	NA	NA	CASSQGGGPHQPQHF	TGTGCCAGCAGCCAAGGGGGGGGGCCCCATCAGCCCCAGCATTTT
TRBV5-6	TRBJ2-1	NA	NA	CASSYGGANNEQFF	TGTGCCAGCAGTTACGGCGGGGCGAACAATGAGCAGTTCTTC
TRBV5-8	TRBJ1-4	NA	NA	CASSPGQPGEKLFF	TGTGCCAGCAGCCCCGGCCAACCGGGTGAAAAACTGTTTTTT